The 13 T cell receptor beta chains given below trace back to one sample, sequenced in a study of blood T cell repertoires in COVID-19. The table came from immunoSEQ multiplex PCR; TCRdb's copy has only in-frame clones and leaves some out. The table has about 160,000 clones, roughly four fifths seen once. Sequenced material: PBMCs or T cells enriched from blood (not recorded which). The origin of the receptors is a man in his forties or fifties who had recovered from COVID-19.

V gene TRBV5-4 combines with J gene TRBJ2-2, with TRBD2 identical over 8 bases. Losses at the gene ends were 4 bases for V and 6 bases for J; bases not matched to a gene: 11. Germline V lookup: CDR1 SGHNT, CDR2 YYREEE (reference sequence). The CDR3 consists of 16 residues. The CDR3 sequence is CASSPGGGLSAGELFF. The CDR3 DNA reads TGTGCCAGCAGCCCCGGGGGGGGGCTTTCGGCCGGGGAGCTGTTTTTT.

This clone was seen a single time. V gene TRBV18 combines with J gene TRBJ1-2; the D is unclear. The V end was cut by 5 bases, the J end by 0 bases, with 19 bases between. The CDR3 totals 17 residues. Germline loops: CDR1 KGHSH, CDR2 LQKENI. The CDR3 spells CASSRTQLRDTNYGYTF. CDR3 DNA: TGTGCCAGCTCAAGGACCCAACTTCGGGATACTAACTATGGCTACACCTTC.

This rearrangement joins TRBV3-1 (or the pseudogene TRBV3-2) to TRBJ1-2; 8 nucleotides line up with TRBD1. Trimming removed 3 bases from V and 6 bases from J; junction bases left unmatched: 9. Looked up from germline, CDR1 is LGHDT and CDR2 is YNNKEL (reference sequence). CDR3 length: 15 residues. CDR3 bases: TGTGCCAGCAGCCAGGGCCGGACAGGGCGGGATGGCTACACCTTC. This encodes CASSQGRTGRDGYTF.

The V and J genes are TRBV30 and TRBJ2-1; TRBD2 agrees at 12 bases. Germline-derived CDR1 and CDR2 are GTSNPN and SVGIG (reference sequence). The trim removed 2 bases at V and 9 bases at J, leaving 8 bases unmatched. The CDR3 consists of 15 residues. The CDR3 loop is CAWSLRLAGAGEQFF. Written as DNA, the CDR3 is TGTGCCTGGAGTCTGAGACTAGCGGGGGCGGGTGAGCAGTTCTTC.

V usage is TRBV19 and J usage is TRBJ2-5; D is undetermined. The CDR3 has 14 amino acids. V was trimmed by 3 bases and J by 2 bases, leaving 10 bases between them. Germline assignment: CDR1 LNHDA and CDR2 SQIVND (reference sequence). The CDR3 DNA follows: TGTGCCAGTAGTATCAGCAGGTCACAAGAGACCCAGTACTTC. Its protein is CASSISRSQETQYF.

This clone was counted a few times. V usage is TRBV21-1 and J usage is TRBJ2-7; the listed D gene, TRBD1, was not tested against the DNA. TRBV21-1 is deemed a pseudogene. The CDR3 has 15 amino acids. Here the CDR3 DNA reads TGTGCCAGCAGCAAAGGTAGGGACAGGGCCCACGAGCAGTACTTC. This translates into CASSKGRDRAHEQYF.

The chain uses TRBV5-1 and TRBJ1-6; possibly TRBD1 for D (5 bases). The germline CDR1 and CDR2 sequences are SGHRS and YFSETQ. V lost 6 bases to trimming and J lost 10 bases, with 17 bases between them. This CDR3 is 14 amino acids long. Here the CDR3 DNA reads TGCGCCAGCACAAGGTCGCAGGGCGGATCACCCCTCCACTTT. Translating gives CASTRSQGGSPLHF.

The chain has TRBV18 and TRBJ2-3; D perhaps matches TRBD1 (6 bases). The ends were cut back, 3 bases at V and 5 bases at J, with 18 bases in the middle. Germline CDR1 and CDR2: KGHSH and LQKENI. CDR3 length: 16 amino acids. CDR3 in DNA: TGTGCCAGCTCACCGAGGACAGTTAATAGGGGAGATACGCAGTATTTT. This sequence encodes CASSPRTVNRGDTQYF.

A single count supports this clone. The rearrangement joins TRBV3-1 (or the pseudogene TRBV3-2) to TRBJ2-7; D uncertain. This CDR3 is built from 12 residues. CDR1 and CDR2 from the germline V gene are LGHDT and YNNKEL (reference sequence). Trimming took 2 bases from V and 6 from J, leaving 8 bases between them. This CDR3 reads CASSQLFGEQYF. The CDR3 DNA reads TGTGCCAGCAGCCAATTGTTCGGCGAGCAGTACTTC.

The chain links TRBV5-5 to TRBJ2-7; D may be TRBD2 (5 bases). Germline V gives CDR1 SGHKS, CDR2 YYEKEE (reference sequence). The CDR3 contains 12 residues. The V end was cut by 3 bases, the J end by 2 bases, with 6 bases between. The CDR3 coding sequence is TGTGCCAGCAGCTCGGGAACCTACGAGCAGTACTTC. Translation gives CASSSGTYEQYF.

This chain joins TRBV6-1 and TRBJ2-7, with TRBD1 as a possible D gene (5 bases). The CDR3 is 15 residues long. The V gene lost 0 bases and the J gene lost 1 base, with 10 bases spanning the gap. Germline CDR1 is MNHNS and CDR2 is SASEGT. The DNA for the CDR3 is TGTGCCAGCAGTGAAGCGGGGCGGCGATCCTACGAGCAGTACTTC. Protein sequence: CASSEAGRRSYEQYF.

V usage is TRBV10-3 and J usage is TRBJ1-2; possible D gene TRBD1, 6 bases. Germline lookup yields CDR1 ENHRY and CDR2 SYGVKD. V was shortened by 2 bases and J by 0 bases, with 10 bases between the two germline ends. The CDR3 runs 15 residues. CDR3 in amino acids: CAISEGGAANYGYTF. CDR3 coding DNA: TGTGCCATCAGTGAGGGGGGGGCCGCTAACTATGGCTACACCTTC.

The J gene is TRBJ1-6, the V gene TRBV19; 8 nucleotides align to TRBD1. The germline gives CDR1 LNHDA, CDR2 SQIVND (reference sequence). This CDR3 has 14 amino acids. The V gene end was trimmed by 5 bases and the J gene end by 7 bases; junction bases not matched to a gene: 4. This CDR3 is CASSFGQGNSPLHF. CDR3 coding DNA: TGTGCCAGTAGTTTTGGACAGGGAAATTCACCCCTCCACTTT.